These 3 T cell receptor beta chains share one sample of origin, sequenced in a study of Ad26.COV2.S vaccination and SARS-CoV-2 variants. The data were produced by immunoSEQ multiplex PCR, yet TCRdb's version contains in-frame clones alone and is incomplete. The table shows 400,000 or so clones, with approximately 86% occurring only once. Documented treatment: about 20 received Ad26.COV2.S at low or high dose, single or two shots; 5 received placebo; per-sample allocation not given. It was on day 63 after the first vaccine or placebo injection that samples were taken. Sample: peripheral blood, taken in a trial of Ad26.COV2.S vaccine versus placebo. All receptors come from a person aged 18-65 years who received the Ad26.COV2.S COVID-19 vaccine or a placebo.

The chain recombines TRBV4-3 with TRBJ2-2; the D is unclear. With 0 bases removed from V and 6 bases from J, the gap between germline ends came to 8 bases. The germline gives CDR1 LGHNA, CDR2 YSLEER. The CDR3 totals 14 residues. The CDR3, as DNA: TGCGCCAGCAGCCAAGAACGGTTTCCCGGGGAGCTGTTTTTT. It yields the protein CASSQERFPGELFF.

This clone has only one observation. The sample contains more than one DNA sequence encoding this CDR3. This chain connects TRBV3-1 (or the pseudogene TRBV3-2) to TRBJ1-2; TRBD1 is a possible D gene (5 bases). Germline V gene sequence: CDR1 LGHDT, CDR2 YNNKEL (reference sequence). The CDR3 length is 13 residues. The V gene lost 0 bases and the J gene lost 6 bases, with 8 bases spanning the gap. This CDR3 reads CASSQEGPNGYTF. In DNA form, the CDR3 reads TGTGCCAGCAGCCAAGAGGGGCCCAATGGCTACACCTTC.

V gene TRBV7-9 combines with J gene TRBJ1-3; D is perhaps TRBD1 (5 bases). Looked up from germline, CDR1 is SEHNR and CDR2 is FQNEAQ (reference sequence). Deletions cut 5 bases from V and 0 bases from J, with 8 bases between. This CDR3 spans 14 amino acids. The CDR3 bases are TGTGCCAGCAGCCCTGACAGCTCTGGAAACACCATATATTTT. It codes for CASSPDSSGNTIYF. Full variable domain (remainder filled in from reference TRBV7-9 and TRBJ1-3): DTGVSQNPRHKITKRGQNVTFRCDPISEHNRLYWYRQTLGQGPEFLTYFQNEAQLEKSRLLSDRFSAERPKGSFSTLEIQRTEQGDSAMYLCASSPDSSGNTIYFGEGSWLTVV.